The rows below give T cell receptor beta chains drawn from one sample of a study of regulatory T cells in long-lasting Graves disease. TCRdb passed the multiplex PCR reads through MiXCR, listing each CDR3 protein once. Of roughly 220,000 distinct CDR3 sequences listed, 15% to 20% were seen once; the top ten hold over 20%. The sample here was peripheral blood mononuclear cells (PBMCs), taken at new diagnosis, from a patient treated with antithyroid drugs. These receptors were collected from a female donor with Graves disease. Each CDR3 is given with its conserved first and last residue. The D gene is left open where the match is weak. Expanded clones are given a class, and other clones once, few, many or no size at all.

size,V,D,J,CDR3,DNA
.,TRBV3-1,TRBD2,TRBJ2-1,CASSQGTSGSFYEQFF,TGTGCCAGCAGCCAGGGGACTAGCGGGAGTTTCTATGAGCAGTTCTTC
.,TRBV20-1,TRBD1,TRBJ1-2,CSARDRTGQKSNYGYTF,TGCAGTGCTAGAGATAGGACGGGACAGAAGTCTAACTATGGCTACACCTTC
many,TRBV28,.,TRBJ2-1,CASSPRPRDEQFF,TGTGCCAGCAGCCCCCGGCCCCGGGATGAGCAGTTCTTC
.,TRBV5-6,.,TRBJ1-2,CASSLVTVDGYTF,TGTGCCAGCAGCTTGGTAACAGTCGATGGCTACACCTTC
many,TRBV12-3/TRBV12-4,.,TRBJ1-1,CASGGFTGSEAFF,TGTGCCAGCGGGGGTTTTACAGGGTCGGAAGCTTTCTTT
.,TRBV18,.,TRBJ2-3,CDSSSTPSTDTQYF,TGTGACAGCTCCTCGACTCCTAGCACAGATACGCAGTATTTT
many,TRBV4-1,.,TRBJ1-2,CASSQEEGQGHGYTF,TGCGCCAGCAGCCAAGAGGAAGGGCAGGGCCATGGCTACACCTTC
many,TRBV27,.,TRBJ1-6,CASSFGGNSPLHF,TGTGCCAGCAGTTTTGGGGGTAATTCACCCCTCCACTTT
.,TRBV9,TRBD2,TRBJ2-3,CASSVEGTSGRAAGTDTQYF,TGTGCCAGCAGCGTAGAGGGGACTAGCGGGAGGGCCGCGGGTACAGATACGCAGTATTTT
.,TRBV20-1,TRBD2,TRBJ2-3,CSASVGLANTDTQYF,TGCAGTGCTTCAGTAGGACTAGCGAACACAGATACGCAGTATTTT
many,TRBV2,.,TRBJ1-6,CASGSIGYSPLHF,TGTGCCAGCGGGTCCATAGGCTATTCACCCCTCCACTTT
many,TRBV5-1,.,TRBJ2-5,CASSSFRIGETQYF,TGCGCCAGCAGCTCGTTTAGGATAGGAGAGACCCAGTACTTC
many,TRBV6-2/TRBV6-3,.,TRBJ1-1,CASSDSTEAFF,TGTGCCAGCTCGGACAGCACTGAAGCTTTCTTT
.,TRBV7-3,.,TRBJ2-3,CASSSPGIAAVSLSTDTQYF,TGTGCCAGCAGCTCCCCCGGAATAGCGGCCGTTAGCCTCAGCACAGATACGCAGTATTTT
many,TRBV7-8,TRBD2,TRBJ2-1,CASSLESGSWYNEQFF,TGTGCCAGCAGCTTAGAGAGCGGGAGTTGGTACAATGAGCAGTTCTTC
.,TRBV5-4,.,TRBJ1-4,CASSPSSTNEKLFF,TGTGCCAGCAGTCCCTCCTCAACTAATGAAAAACTGTTTTTT
.,TRBV2,TRBD2,TRBJ2-1,CASSGGRVFF,TGTGCCAGCAGCGGCGGGAGAGTGTTCTTC
many,TRBV12-3/TRBV12-4,.,TRBJ2-3,CASSFDSTDTQYF,TGTGCCAGCAGTTTCGACAGCACAGATACGCAGTATTTT
many,TRBV20-1,TRBD2,TRBJ2-3,CSARDPASGTKHTQYF,TGCAGTGCTAGAGATCCGGCTAGCGGGACGAAGCATACGCAGTATTTT
.,TRBV24-1,TRBD2,TRBJ2-1,CATSSRRAGGTNEQFF,TGTGCCACCAGTTCACGACGCGCGGGAGGGACCAATGAGCAGTTCTTC
many,TRBV6-1,.,TRBJ2-7,CASSWGDLIYEQYF,TGTGCCAGCAGCTGGGGGGACTTGATCTACGAGCAGTACTTC
few,TRBV2,.,TRBJ1-2,CATQTEIFYGYTF,TGTGCCACCCAGACAGAAATTTTCTATGGCTACACCTTC
many,TRBV28,TRBD1,TRBJ2-2,CASSSTGVPGELFF,TGTGCCAGCAGTTCTACAGGGGTCCCCGGGGAGCTGTTTTTT
many,TRBV7-2,.,TRBJ1-2,CASSLGGEDGYTF,TGTGCCAGCAGCTTAGGAGGGGAAGATGGCTACACCTTC
many,TRBV3-1,.,TRBJ1-1,CASSQERRRRLRVF,TGTGCCAGCAGCCAAGAGCGGCGTCGGCGACTACGGGTCTTT
.,TRBV4-1,.,TRBJ1-1,CASSQEEGVSRPFF,TGCGCCAGCAGCCAAGAAGAGGGGGTGAGCCGACCTTTCTTT
many,TRBV10-1,.,TRBJ2-5,CASSPGGSLGAQYF,TGCGCCAGCTCTCCTGGGGGGTCCCTCGGGGCCCAGTACTTC
many,TRBV7-3,.,TRBJ1-1,CASSKAGDPSRTEAFF,TGTGCCAGCAGCAAAGCCGGGGACCCTAGTCGGACTGAAGCTTTCTTT
many,TRBV7-9,TRBD1,TRBJ2-1,CASSNTGAATANEQFF,TGTGCCAGCAGCAACACAGGGGCCGCAACTGCCAATGAGCAGTTCTTC
many,TRBV27,.,TRBJ1-5,CASSLSRESNQPQHF,TGTGCCAGCAGTTTATCGAGGGAAAGCAATCAGCCCCAGCATTTT
.,TRBV7-9,.,TRBJ2-3,CASSPRAGADTQYF,TGTGCCAGCAGCCCTCGTGCGGGGGCCGATACGCAGTATTTT
many,TRBV11-1,TRBD1,TRBJ2-7,CASSEEYPRTGAYEQYF,TGTGCCAGCAGCGAGGAGTACCCCCGGACAGGAGCCTACGAGCAGTACTTC
many,TRBV7-9,.,TRBJ2-1,CASSRPSDEYNEQFF,TGTGCCAGCAGCAGGCCCTCGGACGAGTACAATGAGCAGTTCTTC
.,TRBV12-3/TRBV12-4,TRBD1,TRBJ1-2,CASNPSAGGYGYTF,TGTGCCAGCAACCCCAGCGCAGGGGGCTATGGCTACACCTTC
.,TRBV6-2/TRBV6-3,.,TRBJ2-5,CASGVGYQETQYF,TGTGCCAGCGGGGTAGGGTACCAAGAGACCCAGTACTTC
many,TRBV6-1,.,TRBJ1-1,CATSVQAVGGMNTEAFF,TGTGCCACCTCCGTGCAGGCGGTTGGCGGGATGAACACTGAAGCTTTCTTT
.,TRBV11-2,.,TRBJ1-2,CASSQSTMGTLNYGYTF,TGTGCCAGCAGCCAATCGACTATGGGGACTCTTAACTATGGCTACACCTTC
many,TRBV7-8,TRBD1,TRBJ1-2,CASSFLQYDREVGYTF,TGTGCCAGCAGCTTCCTCCAATACGACAGGGAGGTTGGCTACACCTTC
few,TRBV9,.,TRBJ1-6,CASSLGAVGSFNSPLHF,TGTGCCAGCAGCTTGGGGGCCGTCGGTTCCTTTAATTCACCCCTCCACTTT
many,TRBV18,.,TRBJ1-6,CASSPQEVTSASPLHF,TGTGCCAGCTCACCACAGGAAGTCACTTCGGCTTCACCCCTCCACTTT
.,TRBV28,.,TRBJ2-7,CASSSGSRSYEQYF,TGTGCCAGCAGTTCCGGTAGCAGGAGTTACGAGCAGTACTTC
.,TRBV20-1,.,TRBJ2-7,CSAYSPASYEQYF,TGCAGTGCTTACTCCCCAGCCTCCTACGAGCAGTACTTC
many,TRBV19,TRBD2,TRBJ2-1,CASSILAGGPVYEQFF,TGTGCCAGTAGTATCTTAGCGGGAGGGCCGGTTTATGAGCAGTTCTTC
.,TRBV6-5,.,TRBJ2-2,CASSSFQGGTGELFF,TGTGCCAGCAGTTCATTCCAGGGGGGGACCGGGGAGCTGTTTTTT
few,TRBV19,.,TRBJ2-7,CASATQGSSYEQYF,TGTGCCAGTGCGACACAGGGTTCCTCCTACGAGCAGTACTTC
few,TRBV20-1,.,TRBJ2-1,CRGYSSYNEQFF,TGCAGGGGGTACAGCTCCTACAATGAGCAGTTCTTC
many,TRBV2,.,TRBJ1-2,CASSVQGRDYGYTF,TGTGCCAGCAGTGTTCAGGGGCGGGACTATGGCTACACCTTC
few,TRBV19,TRBD2,TRBJ2-1,CASSIGGTSGRAKDNEQFF,TGTGCCAGTAGTATAGGGGGGACTAGCGGGAGGGCCAAGGACAATGAGCAGTTCTTC
many,TRBV6-2/TRBV6-3,TRBD2,TRBJ2-1,CASSALGTSGRFEQFF,TGTGCCAGCAGTGCCCTAGGGACTAGCGGGAGGTTTGAGCAGTTCTTC
.,TRBV10-3,TRBD2,TRBJ2-1,CVTNPGTSGYNEQFF,TGTGTCACCAACCCCGGGACTAGCGGCTACAATGAGCAGTTCTTC
many,TRBV12-3/TRBV12-4,.,TRBJ2-1,CASSFGDWQYNEQFF,TGTGCCAGCAGTTTTGGGGACTGGCAGTACAATGAGCAGTTCTTC
many,TRBV20-1,.,TRBJ1-1,CSATWGPGNTEAFF,TGCAGTGCAACTTGGGGGCCTGGGAACACTGAAGCTTTCTTT
many,TRBV29-1,.,TRBJ1-2,CSVTRQADYGYTF,TGCAGCGTAACCCGACAGGCCGACTATGGCTACACCTTC
many,TRBV18,.,TRBJ2-5,CASSRTEGAQYF,TGTGCCAGCTCACGGACCGAAGGGGCCCAGTACTTC
many,TRBV3-1,TRBD2,TRBJ2-5,CASSQFTSGSSETQYF,TGTGCCAGCAGCCAATTCACTAGCGGGAGTTCGGAGACCCAGTACTTC